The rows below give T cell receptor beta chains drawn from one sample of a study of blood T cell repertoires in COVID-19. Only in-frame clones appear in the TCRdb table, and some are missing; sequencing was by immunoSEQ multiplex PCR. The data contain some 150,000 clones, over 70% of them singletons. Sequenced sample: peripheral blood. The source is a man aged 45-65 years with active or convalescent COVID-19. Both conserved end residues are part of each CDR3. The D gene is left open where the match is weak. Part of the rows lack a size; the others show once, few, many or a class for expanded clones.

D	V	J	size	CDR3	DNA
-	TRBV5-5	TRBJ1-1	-	CASSPPSAMNTEAFF	TGTGCCAGCAGCCCCCCCTCTGCTATGAACACTGAAGCTTTCTTT
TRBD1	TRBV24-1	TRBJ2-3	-	CATSDLGQDTDTQYF	TGTGCCACCAGTGATTTGGGACAGGACACAGATACGCAGTATTTT
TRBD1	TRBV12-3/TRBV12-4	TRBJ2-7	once	CASSPDRVYEQYF	TGTGCCAGCAGCCCCGACAGGGTTTACGAGCAGTACTTC
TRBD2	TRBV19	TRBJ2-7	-	CASSNQREFYEQYF	TGTGCCAGTAGTAACCAGCGGGAATTCTACGAGCAGTACTTC
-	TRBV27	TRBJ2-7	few	CASSLSRGLSYEQYF	TGTGCCAGCAGTTTATCGAGGGGGTTATCCTACGAGCAGTACTTC
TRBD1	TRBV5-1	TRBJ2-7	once	CASRPTGTGMEEQYF	TGCGCCAGCAGACCCACCGGGACAGGGATGGAAGAGCAGTACTTC
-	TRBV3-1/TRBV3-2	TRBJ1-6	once	CASSRQNYNSPLHF	TGTGCCAGCAGCCGACAAAATTATAATTCACCCCTCCACTTT
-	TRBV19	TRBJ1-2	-	CASSIEDRGYTF	TGTGCCAGTAGTATAGAAGACAGAGGCTACACCTTC
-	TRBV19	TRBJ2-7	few	CASSIVWGRGYEQYF	TGTGCCAGTAGTATAGTTTGGGGCAGGGGCTACGAGCAGTACTTC
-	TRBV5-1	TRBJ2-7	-	CASSLRDNIYEQYF	TGCGCCAGCAGCCTCCGGGACAACATCTACGAGCAGTACTTC
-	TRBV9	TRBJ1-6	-	CASSPRGTPPLHF	TGTGCCAGCAGCCCAAGGGGCACCCCACCCCTCCACTTT
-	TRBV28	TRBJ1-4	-	CASSGGARTTNEKLFF	TGTGCCAGCAGTGGCGGGGCCAGAACGACTAATGAAAAACTGTTTTTT
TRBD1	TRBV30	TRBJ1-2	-	CAWMTGEVDYGYTF	TGTGCCTGGATGACAGGGGAAGTAGACTATGGCTACACCTTC
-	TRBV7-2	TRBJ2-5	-	CASSSRRERETQYF	TGTGCCAGCAGCTCCCGCAGAGAGAGGGAGACCCAGTACTTC